What follows are 9 T cell receptor beta chains derived from one specimen sequenced in a study of OX40 agonist ivuxolimab in advanced cancers. TCRdb's table, derived via immunoSEQ multiplex PCR, lists solely in-frame clones and lacks some. Among 20,000 to 30,000 clones, around 90% were seen once, and the ten largest hold just under 20%. The material was CD4+ or CD8+ T cells sorted from blood, obtained in a trial of the OX40 agonist ivuxolimab. The receptors derive from an adult with an advanced solid tumor such as melanoma, head and neck, liver or kidney cancer.

V and J are TRBV6-1 and TRBJ2-5; D uncertain. V was shortened by 1 base and J by 2 bases, with 8 bases between the two germline ends. The CDR3 consists of 14 residues. CDR1 and CDR2 from the germline V gene are MNHNS and SASEGT. CDR3 region: CASSEGVGQETQYF. The CDR3 DNA sequence: TGTGCCAGCAGTGAAGGGGTGGGGCAAGAGACCCAGTACTTC.

The chain employs TRBV19 and TRBJ1-5; D might be TRBD1 (6 bases). Germline CDR1 LNHDA, CDR2 SQIVND (reference sequence). Trimming removed 3 bases at V and 4 bases at J, with 22 bases between. The CDR3 runs 18 residues. The CDR3 DNA follows: TGTGCCAGTAGTATTAATGTCCTCCGGGACATGGGGAATCAGCCCCAGCATTTT. This sequence encodes CASSINVLRDMGNQPQHF. The full variable domain, in which reference TRBV19 and TRBJ1-5 provide the parts outside the CDR3, is DGGITQSPKYLFRKEGQNVTLSCEQNLNHDAMYWYRQDPGQGLRLIYYSQIVNDFQKGDIAEGYSVSREKKESFPLTVTSAQKNPTAFYLCASSINVLRDMGNQPQHFGDGTRLSIL.

The V gene is TRBV19, the J gene TRBJ2-1; TRBD2 matches at 8 bases. Germline V lookup: CDR1 LNHDA, CDR2 SQIVND (reference sequence). The CDR3 has 15 amino acids. The V and J ends lost 1 base and 3 bases, in that order; junction bases with no gene match: 2. The CDR3 DNA reads as TGTGCCAGTAGTATAGGAGCGGGAGTCTACAATGAGCAGTTCTTC. Translation gives CASSIGAGVYNEQFF. The full variable domain, with the rest looked up from reference TRBV19 and TRBJ2-1, is DGGITQSPKYLFRKEGQNVTLSCEQNLNHDAMYWYRQDPGQGLRLIYYSQIVNDFQKGDIAEGYSVSREKKESFPLTVTSAQKNPTAFYLCASSIGAGVYNEQFFGPGTRLTVL.

This chain links TRBV4-1 with TRBJ2-7; 7 nucleotides match TRBD1. The CDR3 extends over 17 amino acids. J was trimmed by 7 bases and V by 2 bases; bases with no gene match: 17. CDR1 is MGHRA and CDR2 is YSYEKL in the germline V gene. The CDR3 nucleotides read TGCGCCAGCAGCCAATATGATACAGGGGTATCGGTCGGAGAGCAGTACTTC. It yields the protein CASSQYDTGVSVGEQYF.

The rearrangement uses TRBV5-4 and TRBJ2-6; TRBD1 matches 8 bases. The CDR3 runs to 20 residues. Unmatched junction bases numbered 13, after V lost 2 bases and J lost 0 bases. In germline, CDR1 is SGHNT, CDR2 YYREEE (reference sequence). The CDR3 reads CASSLWKWGQAPSGANVLTF. CDR3 in DNA: TGTGCCAGCAGCTTATGGAAGTGGGGACAGGCCCCCTCTGGGGCCAACGTCCTGACTTTC.

The chain recombines TRBV13 with TRBJ2-7, with 10 bases fitting TRBD2. The germline V gene has CDR1 PRHDT and CDR2 FYEKMQ (reference sequence). The J segment lost 2 bases and the V segment lost 5 bases, leaving 6 bases of the junction unmatched. This CDR3 spans 15 amino acids. Written as DNA, the CDR3 is TGTGCCAGCAGCGTAGTAACTAGCGGGGCCTACGAGCAGTACTTC. Translated: CASSVVTSGAYEQYF.

The gene calls are TRBV2 and TRBJ2-1; 15 bases are shared with TRBD2. V shed 6 bases and J 4 bases; nucleotides not matched to a gene: 4. CDR1 and CDR2 from the germline V gene are SNHLY and FYNNEI. The CDR3 sequence is 16 residues long. CDR3 nucleotides: TGTGCCAGCAGCGGACTAGCGGGAGGGCCTTACAATGAGCAGTTCTTC. Protein sequence: CASSGLAGGPYNEQFF.

This clone came up a few times. This rearrangement joins TRBV4-2 to TRBJ2-7; D may correspond to TRBD1 or TRBD2 (5 bases each). The CDR3 length is 15 residues. Trimming took 0 bases from V and 4 from J, leaving 13 bases between them. Germline lookup yields CDR1 LGHNA and CDR2 YNFKEQ. The CDR3, as DNA: TGTGCCAGCAGCCAAGATGAGGGGAGTGGATACGAGCAGTACTTC. Translated, it gives CASSQDEGSGYEQYF.

The chain joins TRBV19 to TRBJ2-1, with D perhaps matching TRBD2 (6 bases). Trimming left V 6 bases short and J 9 bases short, with 21 bases between. Germline CDR1 and CDR2: LNHDA and SQIVND (reference sequence). This CDR3 is built from 15 residues. DNA of the CDR3: TGTGCCAGTAGGAAACAGACTAGTTTATTGGGTGAGCAGTTCTTC. Protein sequence: CASRKQTSLLGEQFF.